This TCR beta chain was documented in a study of T cells in Graves' hyperthyroidism and ophthalmopathy. The CDR3 has 15 amino acids. Germline CDR1 DFQATT, CDR2 SNEGSKA (reference sequence). Trimming took 3 bases from V and 5 from J; bases not matched to a gene: 4. Orbital computed tomography and thyroid ultrasound, together with serum TRAb and thyroxine and clinical symptoms, were used for diagnoses. It was 8 to 10 ml of fresh peripheral blood that supplied the PBMCs. Using RNA transcripts as the source, TCR beta CDR3 regions were amplified. First-round RT-PCR targeting the TCR CDR3 was performed with the HTBI primer set. TCRdb called the multiplex PCR reads again in MiXCR, with one record for every CDR3 protein. The data contain approximately 400,000 distinct CDR3 sequences, 18% of them seen just once; the ten biggest clones take up over 35%.

V usage is TRBV20-1 and J usage is TRBJ2-1, with TRBD2 identical over 13 bases. The origin of this receptor is a man aged 18 to 29 with Graves' ophthalmopathy. The source material was blood. The CDR3 protein is CSARTTSGGDNEQFF. The CDR3 DNA sequence: TGCAGTGCTAGGACAACTAGCGGGGGGGACAATGAGCAGTTCTTC.